The clone carrying this TCR beta chain appeared a few times. The antigen remains unidentified. TCRdb ran MiXCR on the 5' RACE reads and lists one entry per CDR3 protein. Here the sample spans approximately 250,000 distinct CDR3 sequences, more than 25% being singletons. This entry is derived from a study of CD8 T cells in ankylosing spondylitis. Whole-study findings and limits: Apparently characteristic of ankylosing spondylitis blood was a TCR beta motif (roughly eight highly homologous variants).

The germline V gene encodes CDR1 DFQATT and CDR2 SNEGSKA (reference sequence). CDR3 length equals 14 residues. Trimming stripped 4 bases from V and 4 bases from J, with 14 bases between. This TCR was sampled from a male donor with ankylosing spondylitis or in good health (not recorded which). The rearrangement joins TRBV20-1 to TRBJ2-1; D gene ambiguous. Sequencing was carried out using blood, either unsorted or a sorted T cell fraction (not recorded which). The CDR3 is CSATRLGPYNEQFF. CDR3 DNA: TGCAGTGCTACCCGACTCGGGCCTTACAATGAGCAGTTCTTC.